This is a list of T cell receptor beta chains from one sample in a study of T cells after yellow fever vaccination. TCRdb recomputed calls from the 5' RACE reads with MiXCR, one row per CDR3 protein. The sample consists of over 300,000 distinct CDR3 sequences, roughly 7% of them appearing once. The source material was PBMCs, sampled approximately 40 days after the first yellow fever vaccination. These receptors were collected from a young man who received the YFV17D yellow fever vaccine. CDR3s include the opening cysteine and the closing phenylalanine or tryptophan. The order of the fields is D gene, J gene, clone size, V gene, CDR3 protein, CDR3 DNA. The D gene is left open where the match is weak. Clone size is not always given. Where it is, it says once, few, many or a class for expanded clones.

D gene: TRBD1; J gene: TRBJ1-6; clone size: few; V gene: TRBV20-1; CDR3 protein: CSARTGAHNSPLHF; CDR3 DNA: TGCAGTGCTAGGACAGGGGCCCATAATTCACCCCTCCACTTT
D gene: .; J gene: TRBJ2-7; clone size: few; V gene: TRBV29-1; CDR3 protein: CSVEDHSRIGAEQYF; CDR3 DNA: TGCAGCGTTGAAGATCATAGTAGGATCGGGGCCGAGCAGTACTTC
D gene: TRBD1; J gene: TRBJ2-2; clone size: .; V gene: TRBV6-1; CDR3 protein: CASSRGTGYTGELFF; CDR3 DNA: TGTGCCAGCAGTCGCGGGACAGGGTATACCGGGGAGCTGTTTTTT
D gene: .; J gene: TRBJ2-2; clone size: few; V gene: TRBV5-1; CDR3 protein: CASSTLVGHGELFF; CDR3 DNA: TGCGCCAGCAGCACCCTAGTAGGGCACGGGGAGCTGTTTTTT
D gene: .; J gene: TRBJ1-1; clone size: few; V gene: TRBV12-3/TRBV12-4; CDR3 protein: CASSAERGTEAFF; CDR3 DNA: TGTGCCAGCAGTGCCGAGCGGGGCACTGAAGCTTTCTTT
D gene: TRBD2; J gene: TRBJ2-3; clone size: once; V gene: TRBV7-2; CDR3 protein: CASSPRLAGGLDTQYF; CDR3 DNA: TGTGCCAGCAGTCCTAGACTAGCGGGGGGGTTAGATACGCAGTATTTT
D gene: TRBD1; J gene: TRBJ1-5; clone size: .; V gene: TRBV19; CDR3 protein: CATRTGGVGQPQHF; CDR3 DNA: TGTGCCACCCGGACAGGGGGTGTGGGTCAGCCCCAGCATTTT
D gene: TRBD1; J gene: TRBJ2-7; clone size: many; V gene: TRBV27; CDR3 protein: CASSKTLDRDNYEQYF; CDR3 DNA: TGTGCCAGCAGCAAAACTCTTGACAGGGATAATTACGAGCAGTACTTC
D gene: TRBD1; J gene: TRBJ1-5; clone size: few; V gene: TRBV4-1; CDR3 protein: CASSPGQYSNQPQHF; CDR3 DNA: TGCGCCAGCAGCCCGGGACAGTATAGCAATCAGCCCCAGCATTTT
D gene: TRBD1; J gene: TRBJ2-7; clone size: .; V gene: TRBV25-1; CDR3 protein: CASGVTGDGEQYF; CDR3 DNA: TGTGCCAGCGGGGTGACAGGGGACGGCGAGCAGTACTTC
D gene: .; J gene: TRBJ1-6; clone size: .; V gene: TRBV5-8; CDR3 protein: CASSSLTARNSPLHF; CDR3 DNA: TGTGCCAGCAGCTCTTTGACAGCTCGTAATTCACCCCTCCACTTT
D gene: TRBD1; J gene: TRBJ1-2; clone size: .; V gene: TRBV4-1; CDR3 protein: CASTRPGGAGGYTF; CDR3 DNA: TGCGCCAGCACCCGACCAGGGGGCGCGGGCGGCTACACCTTC
D gene: .; J gene: TRBJ1-1; clone size: .; V gene: TRBV3-1; CDR3 protein: CASSQDSVKRGRPNTEAFF; CDR3 DNA: TGTGCCAGCAGCCAAGACTCGGTGAAAAGGGGACGGCCGAACACTGAAGCTTTCTTT
D gene: .; J gene: TRBJ2-1; clone size: few; V gene: TRBV19; CDR3 protein: CASSIRSTDYNEQFF; CDR3 DNA: TGTGCCAGTAGTATTCGGTCAACAGACTACAATGAGCAGTTCTTC
D gene: .; J gene: TRBJ2-1; clone size: few; V gene: TRBV5-1; CDR3 protein: CASSLVPGADGYNEQFF; CDR3 DNA: TGCGCCAGCAGCTTGGTTCCGGGGGCGGATGGGTACAATGAGCAGTTCTTC
D gene: .; J gene: TRBJ2-2; clone size: many; V gene: TRBV5-1; CDR3 protein: CASSLVLQTTGELFF; CDR3 DNA: TGCGCCAGCAGCTTGGTCCTACAGACCACCGGGGAGCTGTTTTTT
D gene: TRBD2; J gene: TRBJ2-5; clone size: .; V gene: TRBV7-2; CDR3 protein: CASSVWTRAETQYF; CDR3 DNA: TGTGCCAGCAGCGTCTGGACTAGGGCGGAGACCCAGTACTTC
D gene: TRBD1; J gene: TRBJ1-1; clone size: .; V gene: TRBV6-1; CDR3 protein: CASSENRGSSEAFF; CDR3 DNA: TGTGCCAGCAGTGAGAACAGGGGAAGCTCTGAAGCTTTCTTT
D gene: TRBD2; J gene: TRBJ2-7; clone size: many; V gene: TRBV11-1; CDR3 protein: CARGERGGVLGSYEQYF; CDR3 DNA: TGTGCCAGGGGGGAGCGGGGGGGCGTCCTAGGATCCTACGAGCAGTACTTC
D gene: TRBD2; J gene: TRBJ2-1; clone size: .; V gene: TRBV11-1; CDR3 protein: CASSLEAAGGESYNEQFF; CDR3 DNA: TGTGCCAGCAGCTTGGAGGCAGCGGGGGGGGAGTCCTACAATGAGCAGTTCTTC
D gene: .; J gene: TRBJ2-3; clone size: .; V gene: TRBV9; CDR3 protein: CASSEGPGDTQYF; CDR3 DNA: TGTGCCAGCAGCGAGGGCCCTGGGGATACGCAGTATTTT
D gene: TRBD2; J gene: TRBJ2-6; clone size: few; V gene: TRBV5-1; CDR3 protein: CASRRVGEGPGANVLTF; CDR3 DNA: TGCGCCAGCAGACGTGTAGGGGAGGGGCCTGGGGCCAACGTCCTGACTTTC
D gene: TRBD1; J gene: TRBJ2-7; clone size: many; V gene: TRBV20-1; CDR3 protein: CSARVRDRGSEQYF; CDR3 DNA: TGCAGTGCTAGAGTTCGGGACAGGGGTTCCGAGCAGTACTTC
D gene: .; J gene: TRBJ2-1; clone size: .; V gene: TRBV14; CDR3 protein: CASSHQGNEQFF; CDR3 DNA: TGTGCCAGCAGCCACCAGGGGAATGAGCAGTTCTTC
D gene: .; J gene: TRBJ2-5; clone size: few; V gene: TRBV9; CDR3 protein: CASSVRGAAETQYF; CDR3 DNA: TGTGCCAGCAGCGTGAGGGGAGCCGCAGAGACCCAGTACTTC
D gene: .; J gene: TRBJ2-7; clone size: .; V gene: TRBV15; CDR3 protein: CATSPRGSSEQYF; CDR3 DNA: TGTGCCACCAGCCCCCGGGGGTCGAGCGAGCAGTACTTC
D gene: .; J gene: TRBJ1-3; clone size: .; V gene: TRBV6-5; CDR3 protein: CASSYDQSSGNTIYF; CDR3 DNA: TGTGCCAGCAGTTACGATCAGAGCTCTGGAAACACCATATATTTT
D gene: TRBD1; J gene: TRBJ1-5; clone size: few; V gene: TRBV28; CDR3 protein: CASSEDRGYKPQHF; CDR3 DNA: TGTGCCAGCAGTGAAGACAGGGGTTATAAGCCCCAGCATTTT
D gene: .; J gene: TRBJ1-1; clone size: few; V gene: TRBV5-4; CDR3 protein: CASSSPSTQVDPEAFF; CDR3 DNA: TGTGCCAGCAGCTCCCCGTCTACTCAGGTCGACCCTGAAGCTTTCTTT
D gene: TRBD1; J gene: TRBJ2-3; clone size: .; V gene: TRBV11-2; CDR3 protein: CASSFPTGGADTQYF; CDR3 DNA: TGTGCCAGCAGCTTCCCGACAGGGGGAGCAGATACGCAGTATTTT
D gene: TRBD1; J gene: TRBJ2-5; clone size: few; V gene: TRBV15; CDR3 protein: CATSRDRTGKETQYF; CDR3 DNA: TGTGCCACCAGCAGAGATCGGACAGGGAAAGAGACCCAGTACTTC
D gene: TRBD1; J gene: TRBJ1-6; clone size: .; V gene: TRBV14; CDR3 protein: CASSHRTGPLESPLHF; CDR3 DNA: TGTGCCAGCAGCCATCGGACAGGGCCCCTGGAATCACCCCTCCACTTT
D gene: .; J gene: TRBJ2-5; clone size: .; V gene: TRBV7-8; CDR3 protein: CASSLEAGTQYF; CDR3 DNA: TGTGCCAGCAGCTTAGAGGCGGGGACCCAGTACTTC
D gene: .; J gene: TRBJ2-1; clone size: many; V gene: TRBV20-1; CDR3 protein: CSASGGTSYNEQFF; CDR3 DNA: TGCAGTGCTAGCGGGGGCACCTCCTACAATGAGCAGTTCTTC
D gene: .; J gene: TRBJ1-6; clone size: .; V gene: TRBV6-1; CDR3 protein: CASAGQSYNSPLHF; CDR3 DNA: TGTGCCAGCGCTGGACAGTCTTATAATTCACCCCTCCACTTT
D gene: .; J gene: TRBJ1-6; clone size: .; V gene: TRBV3-1; CDR3 protein: CASSQDSGDAYNSPLHF; CDR3 DNA: TGTGCCAGCAGCCAAGATTCTGGAGACGCCTATAATTCACCCCTCCACTTT
D gene: .; J gene: TRBJ2-3; clone size: .; V gene: TRBV30; CDR3 protein: CAWNPPGRDTQYF; CDR3 DNA: TGTGCCTGGAACCCGCCGGGGCGCGATACGCAGTATTTT
D gene: TRBD1; J gene: TRBJ2-3; clone size: many; V gene: TRBV5-6; CDR3 protein: CASRRDSSTDTQYF; CDR3 DNA: TGTGCCAGCAGAAGGGACAGTTCCACAGATACGCAGTATTTT
D gene: TRBD2; J gene: TRBJ2-5; clone size: few; V gene: TRBV20-1; CDR3 protein: CSAYPVRRLAGGLETQYF; CDR3 DNA: TGCAGTGCTTACCCCGTCCGTCGCCTAGCGGGGGGGCTGGAGACCCAGTACTTC
D gene: .; J gene: TRBJ2-5; clone size: few; V gene: TRBV28; CDR3 protein: CASSQASGETQYF; CDR3 DNA: TGTGCCAGCAGTCAGGCCTCTGGAGAGACCCAGTACTTC
D gene: .; J gene: TRBJ1-2; clone size: few; V gene: TRBV20-1; CDR3 protein: CSALKTQIYGYTF; CDR3 DNA: TGCAGTGCTCTGAAAACACAGATCTATGGCTACACCTTC
D gene: .; J gene: TRBJ2-7; clone size: few; V gene: TRBV7-9; CDR3 protein: CASSEPAGVVQYF; CDR3 DNA: TGTGCCAGCAGCGAGCCCGCAGGGGTGGTCCAGTACTTC
D gene: .; J gene: TRBJ2-7; clone size: few; V gene: TRBV12-3/TRBV12-4; CDR3 protein: CANSIWTPFEQYF; CDR3 DNA: TGTGCCAACAGTATTTGGACGCCCTTCGAGCAGTACTTC
D gene: .; J gene: TRBJ2-1; clone size: many; V gene: TRBV5-4; CDR3 protein: CASSLAGVLTGGSYNEQFF; CDR3 DNA: TGTGCCAGCAGCTTGGCAGGGGTTCTGACAGGCGGTTCCTACAATGAGCAGTTCTTC
D gene: TRBD1; J gene: TRBJ2-1; clone size: few; V gene: TRBV25-1; CDR3 protein: CATRDRDYPDEQFF; CDR3 DNA: TGTGCCACCAGGGACAGGGATTATCCAGATGAGCAGTTCTTC
D gene: .; J gene: TRBJ2-3; clone size: many; V gene: TRBV5-1; CDR3 protein: CASSLDLASTDTQYF; CDR3 DNA: TGCGCCAGCAGCTTGGACCTAGCGAGCACAGATACGCAGTATTTT
D gene: .; J gene: TRBJ2-1; clone size: .; V gene: TRBV7-2; CDR3 protein: CASSLSRQGYNEQFF; CDR3 DNA: TGTGCCAGCAGCTTATCACGGCAGGGGTACAATGAGCAGTTCTTC
D gene: .; J gene: TRBJ2-3; clone size: many; V gene: TRBV5-5; CDR3 protein: CASGLAGLDTQYF; CDR3 DNA: TGTGCCAGCGGGTTAGCAGGGTTGGATACGCAGTATTTT
D gene: .; J gene: TRBJ1-1; clone size: few; V gene: TRBV29-1; CDR3 protein: CSVEDRKQGDMDTEAFF; CDR3 DNA: TGCAGCGTTGAAGATAGGAAGCAGGGAGATATGGACACTGAAGCTTTCTTT
D gene: TRBD1; J gene: TRBJ1-2; clone size: few; V gene: TRBV11-2; CDR3 protein: CASSLDAQGGLDGYTF; CDR3 DNA: TGTGCCAGCAGCTTAGATGCGCAGGGGGGTTTGGATGGCTACACCTTC
D gene: TRBD1; J gene: TRBJ1-2; clone size: few; V gene: TRBV20-1; CDR3 protein: CRGRRDRDLGAFGYTF; CDR3 DNA: TGCAGGGGTAGGCGGGACAGGGACCTAGGGGCCTTTGGCTACACCTTC
D gene: TRBD2; J gene: TRBJ2-3; clone size: .; V gene: TRBV30; CDR3 protein: CAWAVGAGGLTDTQYF; CDR3 DNA: TGTGCCTGGGCCGTTGGCGCGGGGGGCCTCACAGATACGCAGTATTTT
D gene: .; J gene: TRBJ2-3; clone size: .; V gene: TRBV20-1; CDR3 protein: CSASNSAKSTDTQYF; CDR3 DNA: TGCAGTGCTAGCAACTCCGCAAAGAGCACAGATACGCAGTATTTT
D gene: .; J gene: TRBJ1-1; clone size: few; V gene: TRBV12-3/TRBV12-4; CDR3 protein: CASSAWDEAFF; CDR3 DNA: TGTGCCAGCAGCGCATGGGATGAAGCTTTCTTT
D gene: TRBD1; J gene: TRBJ1-1; clone size: .; V gene: TRBV7-9; CDR3 protein: CASSPGGRGTEAFF; CDR3 DNA: TGTGCCAGCAGCCCAGGGGGGCGAGGCACTGAAGCTTTCTTT
D gene: TRBD2; J gene: TRBJ2-7; clone size: few; V gene: TRBV19; CDR3 protein: CATQAGGPFEQYF; CDR3 DNA: TGTGCCACCCAAGCGGGGGGCCCCTTCGAGCAGTACTTC
D gene: .; J gene: TRBJ1-4; clone size: few; V gene: TRBV25-1; CDR3 protein: CASSGHEAEKLFF; CDR3 DNA: TGTGCCAGCAGTGGACACGAGGCTGAAAAACTGTTTTTT
D gene: .; J gene: TRBJ1-5; clone size: many; V gene: TRBV10-3; CDR3 protein: CAISQPGANQPQHF; CDR3 DNA: TGTGCCATCTCGCAACCGGGGGCAAATCAGCCCCAGCATTTT